A single sample is the source of the 22 T cell receptor beta chains below, sequenced in a study of T cell responses to AZD1222 COVID-19 vaccine. Measured with immunoSEQ multiplex PCR; TCRdb has only the in-frame clones, and not every one. Of around 120,000 clones in the sample, about 92% were seen once. The source was peripheral blood, collected on day 0 of AZD1222 vaccination. The receptors were gathered from an adult in good health.

This clone was counted a single time. The chain is built from TRBV19 and TRBJ2-1; 10 bases map to TRBD2. The germline V gene has CDR1 LNHDA and CDR2 SQIVND (reference sequence). The CDR3 contains 15 residues. The J segment lost 4 bases and the V segment lost 10 bases, leaving 10 bases of the junction unmatched. CDR3 residues: CATSSGGSLYNEQFF. In DNA, the CDR3 is TGTGCCACATCTAGCGGGGGCTCCTTGTACAATGAGCAGTTCTTC.

The chain has TRBV7-9 and TRBJ1-2; TRBD1 agrees at 7 bases. This CDR3 region has 14 residues. Unmatched junction bases numbered 12, after V lost 5 bases and J lost 9 bases. Germline V CDR1 and CDR2: SEHNR, FQNEAQ (reference sequence). The CDR3 DNA reads TGTGCCAGCAGCCTTGCAGGGGGGTTTGAGAGCTACACCTTC. This translates into CASSLAGGFESYTF.

The V call is TRBV6-6, the J call TRBJ2-2; D is perhaps TRBD1 or TRBD2 (5 bases each). The CDR3 is 15 residues long. V was cut by 10 bases and J by 0 bases, with 15 bases left in between. Germline CDR1 and CDR2: MNHNY and SVGAGI (reference sequence). In nucleotides, the CDR3 is TGTGCCAACAGCCGGGACCCTCCGAACACCGGGGAGCTGTTTTTT. The encoded protein is CANSRDPPNTGELFF.

The J gene is TRBJ1-1, the V gene TRBV9; D is unresolved. This CDR3 comprises 18 residues. Germline V gives CDR1 SGDLS, CDR2 YYNGEE. Deletions cut 4 bases from V and 1 base from J, with 23 bases between. The CDR3 sequence is CASSHPSRQYTRNTEAFF. In DNA form, the CDR3 reads TGTGCCAGCAGCCATCCGAGCCGGCAGTACACGCGGAACACTGAAGCTTTCTTT. The full variable domain, rest sourced from reference TRBV9 and TRBJ1-1, is DSGVTQTPKHLITATGQRVTLRCSPRSGDLSVYWYQQSLDQGLQFLIQYYNGEERAKGNILERFSAQQFPDLHSELNLSSLELGDSALYFCASSHPSRQYTRNTEAFFGQGTRLTVV.

The rearrangement joins TRBV6-5 to TRBJ1-1; TRBD1 is a possible D gene (5 bases). Germline V gene sequence: CDR1 MNHEY, CDR2 SVGAGI. The CDR3 runs to 13 residues. Trimming pared 6 bases from V and 2 bases from J, leaving 10 bases between. This CDR3 is CASRKTGNTEAFF. The CDR3 coding sequence is TGTGCCAGCAGGAAAACAGGTAACACTGAAGCTTTCTTT.

This chain links TRBV2 with TRBJ2-1; maybe TRBD2 (6 bases). CDR1 is SNHLY, CDR2 FYNNEI, per germline. The CDR3 has 13 amino acids. V was shortened by 7 bases and J by 4 bases, with 11 bases between the two germline ends. CDR3 coding DNA: TGTGCCAGCAACCTTAGCGGATACAATGAGCAGTTCTTC. It encodes CASNLSGYNEQFF.

The V call is TRBV28, the J call TRBJ1-2; no definite D call. There are 13 residues in the CDR3. Germline CDR1 reads MDHEN; CDR2 reads SYDVKM. V lost 2 bases to trimming and J lost 6 bases, with 10 bases between them. Here the CDR3 reads CASSLLREDGYTF. The CDR3 DNA follows: TGTGCCAGCAGTTTACTGAGGGAAGATGGCTACACCTTC.

J is TRBJ1-6 and V is TRBV15; TRBD1 matches at 7 bases. CDR3 length: 12 amino acids. The V and J ends lost 8 bases and 6 bases, in that order; junction bases with no gene match: 1. The germline CDR1 and CDR2 sequences are LNHNV and YYDKDF (reference sequence). Written as DNA, the CDR3 is TGTGCCACCGGGACAGCTAATTCACCCCTCCACTTT. Protein: CATGTANSPLHF.

The V gene is TRBV28, the J gene TRBJ2-7; no definite D call. V lost 2 bases and J 4 bases, leaving 6 bases between the germline ends. Germline CDR1 MDHEN, CDR2 SYDVKM. The CDR3 is 12 amino acids. CDR3: CASSLTVYEQYF. Written as DNA, the CDR3 is TGTGCCAGCAGTTTAACAGTATACGAGCAGTACTTC.

The genes are TRBV7-2 and TRBJ1-6; D may be TRBD1 (5 bases). Trimming stripped 1 base from V and 15 bases from J, with 25 bases between. The CDR3 has 17 residues. Germline CDR1 and CDR2: SGHTA and FQGNSA. DNA for the CDR3: TGTGCCAGCAGCTTAGGATTTACCAGGGCCATCAAATCGGACCTCCACTTT. It encodes CASSLGFTRAIKSDLHF.

The chain recombines TRBV6-2 or TRBV6-3 with TRBJ1-5, with 12 bases lining up with TRBD1. Trimming took 4 bases from V and 3 from J; bases not matched to a gene: 13. Germline values: CDR1 MNHEY, CDR2 SVGEGT. The CDR3 contains 19 residues. The CDR3 DNA follows: TGTGCCAGCAGTTTTTTTACGGGACAGGGGGCCCGAGACAATCAGCCCCAGCATTTT. Translated: CASSFFTGQGARDNQPQHF.

This sequence joins TRBV6-2 or TRBV6-3 and TRBJ1-2, with unresolved D. V shed 2 bases and J shed 6 bases, with 7 bases lying between them. The germline V gene has CDR1 MNHEY and CDR2 SVGEGT. The CDR3 is made up of 12 amino acids. The CDR3 region is CASSYRVNGYTF. CDR3 DNA: TGTGCCAGCAGTTACAGGGTAAATGGCTACACCTTC.

The rearrangement uses TRBV3-1 (or the pseudogene TRBV3-2) and TRBJ2-1, with a tentative D call TRBD2 (6 bases). The V gene lost 4 bases and the J gene lost 4 bases, with 17 bases spanning the gap. Per the germline V gene, CDR1 is LGHDT and CDR2 is YNNKEL (reference sequence). The CDR3 has 16 amino acids. Here the CDR3 reads CASSLRGTGRYNEQFF. DNA for the CDR3: TGTGCCAGCAGCCTGAGGGGTACGGGGAGGTACAATGAGCAGTTCTTC.

The V and J genes are TRBV28 and TRBJ1-5; 9 bases line up with TRBD1. The CDR3 has 14 amino acids. In germline, CDR1 is MDHEN, CDR2 SYDVKM. V was pared by 6 bases and J by 3 bases, with 3 bases of the junction left unmatched. CDR3 sequence: CASRPQGANQPQHF. The CDR3 DNA is TGTGCCAGCAGACCACAGGGGGCCAATCAGCCCCAGCATTTT.

The gene calls are TRBV7-9 and TRBJ2-2, with TRBD2 matching 7 bases. Germline CDR1 and CDR2: SEHNR and FQNEAQ (reference sequence). The CDR3 runs 16 residues. V lost 5 bases, J lost 5 bases, and 11 bases stayed unmatched. The CDR3 region has the DNA TGTGCCAGCAGCGGACTCCGCGGGAGTGGGACCGGGGAGCTGTTTTTT. It is translated as CASSGLRGSGTGELFF.

The genes are TRBV18 and TRBJ2-6; TRBD1 matches at 7 bases. CDR3 length equals 15 residues. V was pared by 4 bases and J by 8 bases, with 8 bases of the junction left unmatched. The germline V gene has CDR1 KGHSH and CDR2 LQKENI. The CDR3 sequence is CASSLGTVRSNVLTF. CDR3 bases: TGTGCCAGCTCACTCGGGACAGTTAGGTCCAACGTCCTGACTTTC. Together with reference TRBV18 and TRBJ2-6, the CDR3 gives the full variable domain: NAGVMQNPRHLVRRRGQEARLRCSPMKGHSHVYWYRQLPEEGLKFMVYLQKENIIDESGMPKERFSAEFPKEGPSILRIQQVVRGDSAAYFCASSLGTVRSNVLTFGAGSRLTVL.

The chain has TRBV5-1 and TRBJ1-1; D is perhaps TRBD1 (6 bases). The CDR3 is made up of 18 amino acids. Trimming removed 4 bases from V and 3 bases from J, with 25 bases in between. Germline V gene lookup returns CDR1 SGHRS and CDR2 YFSETQ. The CDR3 DNA is TGCGCCAGCAGCCCGGGGGCCGGGTATGGCAAGGGGTACACTGAAGCTTTCTTT. This sequence encodes CASSPGAGYGKGYTEAFF.

The chain uses TRBV5-6 and TRBJ1-4; D not resolved. Germline assignment: CDR1 SGHDT and CDR2 YYEEEE. Trimming cost V 4 bases and J 1 base, with 11 bases left between them. The CDR3 spans 15 residues. The CDR3 spells CASSQEAGTNEKLFF. The CDR3 DNA is TGTGCCAGCAGCCAGGAGGCAGGAACTAATGAAAAACTGTTTTTT.

This rearrangement joins TRBV6-5 to TRBJ1-2; 10 bases align to TRBD1. Germline V gives CDR1 MNHEY, CDR2 SVGAGI. The CDR3 length is 13 residues. V trimming: 6 bases; J trimming: 10 bases; junction bases outside the gene matches: 8. CDR3 sequence reads: CASSLDRGSLYTF. The DNA for the CDR3 is TGTGCCAGCAGCCTGGACAGGGGGAGTCTCTACACCTTC.

This chain connects TRBV7-9 to TRBJ1-1, with TRBD1 identical over 8 bases. Germline assignment: CDR1 SEHNR and CDR2 FQNEAQ (reference sequence). This CDR3 spans 15 amino acids. Losses at the gene ends were 5 bases for V and 1 base for J; bases not matched to a gene: 6. In nucleotides, the CDR3 is TGTGCCAGCAGCCACCCCGGGACAGGGAACACTGAAGCTTTCTTT. Translating gives CASSHPGTGNTEAFF.

The chain employs TRBV12-5 and TRBJ1-3; 10 nucleotides line up with TRBD1. The V gene end was trimmed by 8 bases and the J gene end by 3 bases; junction bases not matched to a gene: 4. In germline, CDR1 is LGHNT, CDR2 FRNRAP. This CDR3 region has 14 residues. The CDR3 DNA follows: TGTGCTAGTCGACAGGGGGCGGGTGGAAACACCATATATTTT. It is translated as CASRQGAGGNTIYF.

The chain joins TRBV19 to TRBJ2-1; TRBD2 agrees at 8 bases. The CDR3 covers 15 residues. Germline V gives CDR1 LNHDA, CDR2 SQIVND (reference sequence). Trimming cost V 6 bases and J 9 bases; bases outside gene matches: 13. The CDR3 loop is CASRTKAGVKAEQFF. The CDR3 bases are TGTGCCAGTAGGACTAAAGCGGGAGTTAAGGCTGAGCAGTTCTTC.